The source of this TCR beta chain is a study of CD8+ T cells in alopecia areata. At the level of the study: Treatment of the treated patients consisted of oral tofacitinib, 5 to 10 mg twice daily. Study-wide findings and caveats: Sharing of TCR sequences between patients (possibly for HLA-related reasons) was less clear than in mice.

This clone was recorded a few times. Its matching antigen is unknown. Treatment defined: oral pan-JAK inhibitor, 5-10 mg twice daily. Extraction of RNA preceded its reverse transcription into cDNA, which served as the sequencing template. This table comes from immunoSEQ multiplex PCR, and its TCRdb copy is limited to in-frame clones, with some not included. The sample has around 70,000 clones; 29% are singletons. Germline V gives CDR1 SGHTA, CDR2 FQGNSA. Deletions cut 4 bases from V and 5 bases from J, with 24 bases between. The CDR3 loop spans 17 amino acids. The sequences come from CD8+ T cells sorted from blood, collected at week 4, from a patient treated with tofacitinib. The TCR originated in a human donor with alopecia areata. The J gene is TRBJ2-7, the V gene TRBV7-2, with D possibly called TRBD1 or TRBD2 (6 bases each). The DNA of the CDR3 is TGTGCCAGCAGCTCCGGGACAATCGGAAGGGGGGAGAACGAGCAGTACTTC. Encoded protein: CASSSGTIGRGENEQYF.